This is a list of T cell receptor beta chains from one sample in a study of T cells in Graves' hyperthyroidism and ophthalmopathy. TCRdb processed the multiplex PCR reads anew with MiXCR; each CDR3 protein has one entry. The data show under 200,000 distinct CDR3 sequences, around 8.9% seen once. Sequencing was carried out using blood. The receptors derive from a woman between 18 and 29 years old with Graves' hyperthyroidism that later progressed to Graves' ophthalmopathy. Each CDR3 is given with its conserved first and last residue. Fields, in order: clone size, D gene, J gene, V gene, CDR3 DNA, CDR3 protein. The D gene is left open where the match is weak. Expanded clones are given a class, and other clones once, few, many or no size at all.

>many|-|TRBJ1-2|TRBV19
TGTGCCAGTAGTGTTGGGTTTGGCTACACCTTC
CASSVGFGYTF
>many|-|TRBJ1-6|TRBV12-3/TRBV12-4
TGTGCCAGCAGGGGATCCGGGACACAATCCTCCCCCCTCCACTTT
CASRGSGTQSSPLHF
>many|-|TRBJ2-5|TRBV20-1
TGCAGTGCTACAGTGTACCAAGAGACCCAGTACTTC
CSATVYQETQYF
>many|-|TRBJ2-7|TRBV7-2
TGTGCCAGCAGCTCCTACAGCTCCTACGAGCAGTACTTC
CASSSYSSYEQYF
>many|-|TRBJ2-7|TRBV5-6
TGTGCCAGCAGCGTGAGCGGTTTCTCCTACGAGCAGTACTTC
CASSVSGFSYEQYF
>-|TRBD1|TRBJ1-2|TRBV19
TGTGCCAGTAGGTCGACAGGGGTCGGTGGCTACACCTTC
CASRSTGVGGYTF
>many|-|TRBJ2-7|TRBV12-3/TRBV12-4
TGTGCCAGCAGTTTGGCAGGACGGAACTCCTACGAGCAGTACTTC
CASSLAGRNSYEQYF
>few|-|TRBJ2-5|TRBV5-5
TGTGCCAGCAGCTGGGGGACTGAAGAGACCCAGTACTTC
CASSWGTEETQYF
>many|-|TRBJ1-3|TRBV2
TGTGCCAGCAGTGATCGTGGCAGCTCTGGAAACACCATATATTTT
CASSDRGSSGNTIYF
>many|TRBD2|TRBJ2-7|TRBV19
TGTGCCAGTAGCGCCGGACTAGCAGGCGAGCAGTACTTC
CASSAGLAGEQYF
>many|TRBD2|TRBJ2-3|TRBV28
TGTGCCAGCAGTAGCGTTCTAGCGGGAGGAGATACGCAGTATTTT
CASSSVLAGGDTQYF
>few|TRBD2|TRBJ2-7|TRBV4-2
TGTGCCAGCAGCCAAGATACTAGCGGCTCCTACGAGCAGTACTTC
CASSQDTSGSYEQYF
>many|TRBD1|TRBJ2-7|TRBV7-8
TGTGCCAGCAGCTCAGGGGGACAGTCACCCTACGAGCAGTACTTC
CASSSGGQSPYEQYF
>many|-|TRBJ2-3|TRBV7-3
TGTGCCAGCAGCTTAGATGTCAGGACAGATACGCAGTATTTT
CASSLDVRTDTQYF
>many|-|TRBJ1-1|TRBV18
TGTGCCAGCTCACCAAGCCGGCCGTGGACTGAAGCTTTCTTT
CASSPSRPWTEAFF
>many|-|TRBJ2-7|TRBV3-1
TGTGCCAGCAGCCAAGGACTCGCGGATAGCTCCTACGAGCAGTACTTC
CASSQGLADSSYEQYF
>many|-|TRBJ1-5|TRBV6-1
TGTGCCAGCAGTTATCAGGGGAGCAATCAGCCCCAGCATTTT
CASSYQGSNQPQHF
>few|TRBD1|TRBJ2-7|TRBV24-1
TGTGCCACCAGTGACCCCGGGACAGGTGTCTCCGAGCAGTACTTC
CATSDPGTGVSEQYF
>few|TRBD2|TRBJ2-2|TRBV5-1
TGCGCCAGCAGCCCCTCCGGCCTAGCGGGAGTACGAACCGGGGAGCTGTTTTTT
CASSPSGLAGVRTGELFF
>few|-|TRBJ2-6|TRBV10-3
TGTGCCATCAGTGACATGAGCTCTGGGGCCAACGTCCTGACTTTC
CAISDMSSGANVLTF
>-|TRBD1|TRBJ2-2|TRBV9
TGTGCCAGCAGCCCCCTACCCGGGACAGGCGTCACCGGGGAGCTGTTTTTT
CASSPLPGTGVTGELFF
>many|TRBD1|TRBJ2-2|TRBV7-9
TGTGCCAGCAGCCAAGGACAGGGAGATGACGGGGAGCTGTTTTTT
CASSQGQGDDGELFF
>few|-|TRBJ2-2|TRBV20-1
TGCAGTGCTAGAGAGGGCGCCGGGGAGCTGTTTTTT
CSAREGAGELFF
>many|TRBD2|TRBJ2-1|TRBV7-6
TGTGCCAGCAGCCCTACTAGCGGGGGGACCTACAATGAGCAGTTCTTC
CASSPTSGGTYNEQFF
>-|TRBD1|TRBJ2-3|TRBV4-2
TGTGCCAGCAGCCAACGACAGGGGGCGATGGGAGCAGATACGCAGTATTTT
CASSQRQGAMGADTQYF
>many|-|TRBJ2-3|TRBV28
TGTGCCAGCAGTCAGCCCAGCACAGATACGCAGTATTTT
CASSQPSTDTQYF
>many|-|TRBJ1-5|TRBV7-8
TGTGCCAGCAGCTTAGAAGGAGCGGTTAGCAATCAGCCCCAGCATTTT
CASSLEGAVSNQPQHF
>once|TRBD2|TRBJ2-1|TRBV19
TGTGCCAGTAGTATTCAAGCGGGGGGGCCGTCTGAGCAGTTCTTC
CASSIQAGGPSEQFF